These 14 T cell receptor beta chains came from one sample sequenced in a study of post-analysis software for immune sequencing data. Study-wide points: Five or six TRBV segments were significantly more frequent in patients than in controls. TRBV5-6, TRBV5-1 and TRBV20-1 were among these segments.

Their antigen targets remain unknown. Libraries were made from TCR beta cDNA, and they carried unique molecular identifiers. A single record per CDR3 protein comes from TCRdb applying MiXCR to the PCR reads. In the table there are approximately 250,000 distinct CDR3 sequences, about 40% of which are singletons. The sample consisted of blood. Source of these receptors: a girl aged 5-17 years with multiple sclerosis.

This chain uses TRBV29-1 with TRBJ2-1; 11 positions match TRBD2. The CDR3 is 17 residues long. Germline V CDR1 and CDR2: SQVTM, ANQGSEA. V shed 4 bases, J shed 4 bases, and the junction held 12 bases outside the gene matches. Here the CDR3 reads CSVVRSSGGSTYNEQFF. DNA of the CDR3: TGCAGCGTTGTGAGGTCTAGCGGGGGGTCTACTTACAATGAGCAGTTCTTC.

This clonotype was observed a handful of times. The chain joins TRBV28 to TRBJ1-1; 7 bases match TRBD1. After removal of 6 bases from V and 2 bases from J, the junction contained 18 bases not matched to a gene. CDR3 length: 18 amino acids. From germline, CDR1 is MDHEN and CDR2 SYDVKM. This CDR3 is CASSLLSDLRGLNTEAFF. The CDR3, as DNA: TGTGCCAGCAGCCTCCTGTCTGACCTGAGGGGGCTCAACACTGAAGCTTTCTTT.

A remark on this clonotype: This may come from a read error, since a much larger clone is one base off. The CDR3 bases are TGTGCCAGCTCACCATCCCGCCAGGGCTACACCTTC. Translating it yields CASSPSRQGYTF. This rearrangement joins TRBV18 to TRBJ1-2; D is uncertain. Germline CDR1 reads KGHSH; CDR2 reads LQKENI. Trimming stripped 2 bases from V and 8 bases from J, with 9 bases between. The CDR3 loop spans 12 amino acids.

This clonotype was seen at least ten times. The chain couples TRBV7-2 to TRBJ2-5, with D unresolved. The V end lost 4 bases, the J end lost 5 bases, and 20 bases lay between the germline ends. The CDR3 runs to 16 residues. Germline V lookup: CDR1 SGHTA, CDR2 FQGNSA. CDR3 nucleotide sequence: TGTGCCAGCAGCTCAGACATCGCGCGCCGAGCGGAGACCCAGTACTTC. This gives the protein CASSSDIARRAETQYF.

This clonotype was seen just once. The rearrangement joins TRBV19 to TRBJ2-2; D is possibly TRBD1 (5 bases). Germline lookup yields CDR1 LNHDA and CDR2 SQIVND (reference sequence). The CDR3 length is 14 residues. Trimming left V 6 bases short and J 4 bases short, with 12 bases between. CDR3 residues: CASSSTEITGELFF. The DNA for the CDR3 is TGTGCCAGTAGCTCGACAGAAATCACCGGGGAGCTGTTTTTT.

The V call is TRBV20-1, the J call TRBJ2-5; 10 positions agree with TRBD2. The length of the CDR3 is 18 residues. Losses at the gene ends were 1 base for V and 4 bases for J; bases not matched to a gene: 15. CDR1 and CDR2 (germline): DFQATT, SNEGSKA (reference sequence). As DNA, the CDR3 is TGCAGTGCTAGAGGGGTCCTAGCGGGAGTTTCCGTTGGAGAGACCCAGTACTTC. It encodes CSARGVLAGVSVGETQYF.

This clonotype has ten or more counts. The V call is TRBV4-2, the J call TRBJ1-2; D may be TRBD1 (5 bases). Germline loops: CDR1 LGHNA, CDR2 YNFKEQ. V was shortened by 1 base and J by 2 bases, with 17 bases between the two germline ends. CDR3 length: 17 residues. CDR3 sequence: CASSQGPRGAGNYGYTF. The CDR3 DNA follows: TGTGCCAGCAGCCAAGGACCCCGTGGGGCAGGGAACTATGGCTACACCTTC.

This clonotype was seen many times. V is TRBV3-1 and J is TRBJ2-1, with D possibly matching TRBD2 (6 bases). Germline-derived CDR1 and CDR2 are LGHDT and YNNKEL (reference sequence). The ends were cut back, 4 bases at V and 5 bases at J, with 18 bases in the middle. The CDR3 contains 16 residues. The CDR3 DNA reads TGTGCCAGCAGCCCGACGTTGTTGGGGGGAGACAATGAGCAGTTCTTC. It translates to CASSPTLLGGDNEQFF.

Remarks on this clonotype: With a much larger clone just one base away, this may be a read error. The V gene is TRBV10-2, the J gene TRBJ2-5; D possibly corresponds to TRBD1 (5 bases). The germline gives CDR1 WSHSY, CDR2 SAAADI. V was pared by 5 bases and J by 3 bases, with 16 bases between. This CDR3 comprises 15 residues. Here the CDR3 reads CASSKPPQGEETQYF. In nucleotides, the CDR3 is TGCGCCAGCAGTAAGCCCCCGCAGGGCGAAGAGACCCAGTACTTC.

The rearrangement joins TRBV7-2 to TRBJ2-3; 10 bases align to TRBD2. There are 17 residues in the CDR3. CDR1 SGHTA and CDR2 FQGNSA come from the germline V gene. Trimming at V came to 5 bases and at J to 2 bases, leaving 10 bases not matched to a gene. The CDR3 DNA reads as TGTGCCAGCAGCCCAGTTCGGACTAGCGGCCTCACAGATACGCAGTATTTT. Translating it yields CASSPVRTSGLTDTQYF.

The sample holds many counts of this clonotype. CDR3 region: CSASPLFGLAGGGPASTDTQYF. CDR3 in DNA: TGCAGTGCTAGCCCCCTTTTTGGACTAGCGGGAGGCGGCCCCGCTAGCACAGATACGCAGTATTTT. The chain recombines TRBV20-1 with TRBJ2-3, with TRBD2 matching over 14 bases. The CDR3 loop spans 22 amino acids. CDR1 and CDR2 (germline): DFQATT, SNEGSKA (reference sequence). The trim removed 3 bases at V and 0 bases at J, leaving 20 bases unmatched.

This rearrangement joins TRBV28 to TRBJ2-1; TRBD2 matches 7 bases. CDR1 and CDR2 (germline): MDHEN, SYDVKM. Germline trimming cut 6 bases from V and 4 bases from J; bases unmatched to any gene: 9. The CDR3 spans 15 residues. The CDR3 nucleotides read TGTGCCAGCAGAGACCGGGACTACACGTACAATGAGCAGTTCTTC. It codes for CASRDRDYTYNEQFF.

The chain joins TRBV28 to TRBJ1-1; D perhaps matches TRBD1 (5 bases). Per the germline V gene, CDR1 is MDHEN and CDR2 is SYDVKM. This CDR3 contains 14 residues. V shed 8 bases and J shed 1 base, with 14 bases lying between them. CDR3 bases: TGTGCCAGCCGGGGGGACTTCGGGAACACTGAAGCTTTCTTT. Amino acid sequence: CASRGDFGNTEAFF. The full variable domain, completed using reference TRBV28 and TRBJ1-1, is DVKVTQSSRYLVKRTGEKVFLECVQDMDHENMFWYRQDPGLGLRLIYFSYDVKMKEKGDIPEGYSVSREKKERFSLILESASTNQTSMYLCASRGDFGNTEAFFGQGTRLTVV.

The gene calls are TRBV5-1 and TRBJ1-6; 7 bases align to TRBD1. The CDR3 has 14 amino acids. The J segment lost 7 bases and the V segment lost 3 bases, leaving 4 bases of the junction unmatched. CDR1 is SGHRS and CDR2 is YFSETQ in the germline V gene. In DNA form, the CDR3 reads TGCGCCAGCAGCTCCGGACAGGCCAATTCACCCCTCCACTTT. This gives the protein CASSSGQANSPLHF.